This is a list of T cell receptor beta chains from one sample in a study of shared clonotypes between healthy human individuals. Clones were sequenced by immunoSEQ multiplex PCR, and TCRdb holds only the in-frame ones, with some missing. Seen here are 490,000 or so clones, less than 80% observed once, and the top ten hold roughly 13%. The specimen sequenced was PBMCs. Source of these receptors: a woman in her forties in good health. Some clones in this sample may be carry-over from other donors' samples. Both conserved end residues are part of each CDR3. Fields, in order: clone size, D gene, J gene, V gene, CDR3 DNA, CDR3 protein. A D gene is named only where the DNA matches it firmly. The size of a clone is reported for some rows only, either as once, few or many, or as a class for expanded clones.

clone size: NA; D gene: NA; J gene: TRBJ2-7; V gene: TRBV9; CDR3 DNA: TGTGCCAGCAGCCCCCGACGGACAGTCACCTCCTACGAGCAGTACTTC; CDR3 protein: CASSPRRTVTSYEQYF
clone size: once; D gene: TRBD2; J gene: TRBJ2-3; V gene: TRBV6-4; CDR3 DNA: TGTGCCAGCAGTGAAACGGGAGGAAGCACAGATACGCAGTATTTT; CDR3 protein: CASSETGGSTDTQYF
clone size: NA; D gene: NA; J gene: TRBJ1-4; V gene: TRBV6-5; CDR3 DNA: TGTGCCAGCATGGGAGATAATGAAAAACTGTTTTTT; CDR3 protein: CASMGDNEKLFF
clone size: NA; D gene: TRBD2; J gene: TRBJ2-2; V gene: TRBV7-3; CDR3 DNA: TGTGCCAGCAGCCCCGTAGCGGGAGTCAACACCGGGGAGCTGTTTTTT; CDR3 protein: CASSPVAGVNTGELFF
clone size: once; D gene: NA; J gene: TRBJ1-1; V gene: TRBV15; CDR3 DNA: TGTGCCACCAGCAGAGGACAGCGGGGGACTGAAGCTTTCTTT; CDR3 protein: CATSRGQRGTEAFF
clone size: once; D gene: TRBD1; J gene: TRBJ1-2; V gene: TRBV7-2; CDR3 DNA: TGTGCCAGCAGCTTAGGCAGGGGGCTGGACTATGGCTACACCTTC; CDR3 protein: CASSLGRGLDYGYTF
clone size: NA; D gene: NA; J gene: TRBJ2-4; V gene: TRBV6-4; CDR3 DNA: TGTGCCAGCAGTGAGTCCCTAGGGGGCATTCAGTACTTC; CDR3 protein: CASSESLGGIQYF
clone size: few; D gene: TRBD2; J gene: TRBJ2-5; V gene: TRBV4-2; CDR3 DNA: TGTGCCAGCAGCCAAGAACAGCGGGAGGATCAAGAGACCCAGTACTTC; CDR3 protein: CASSQEQREDQETQYF
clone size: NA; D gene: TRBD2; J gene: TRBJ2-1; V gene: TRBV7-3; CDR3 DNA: TGTGCCAGCAGCCTCACTAGCGTATCCTACAATGAGCAGTTCTTC; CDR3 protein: CASSLTSVSYNEQFF
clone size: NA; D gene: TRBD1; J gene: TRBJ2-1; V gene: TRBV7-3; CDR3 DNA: TGTGCCAGCAGCTCCACAGGGGGCGATGAGCAGTTCTTC; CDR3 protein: CASSSTGGDEQFF
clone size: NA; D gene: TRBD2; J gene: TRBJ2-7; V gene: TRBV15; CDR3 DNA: TGTGCCACCAGCAGAGCTGGGACTAGCGGGAATTACGAGCAGTACTTC; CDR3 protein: CATSRAGTSGNYEQYF
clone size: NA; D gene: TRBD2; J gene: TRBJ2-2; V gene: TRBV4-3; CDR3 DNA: TGCGCCAGCAGCCAAGTTAGCGGGAGAGGCACCGGGGAGCTGTTTTTT; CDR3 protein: CASSQVSGRGTGELFF
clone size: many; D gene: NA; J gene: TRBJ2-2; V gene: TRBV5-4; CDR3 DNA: TGTGCCAGCAGACAGCTGAACACCGGGGAGCTGTTTTTT; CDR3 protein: CASRQLNTGELFF
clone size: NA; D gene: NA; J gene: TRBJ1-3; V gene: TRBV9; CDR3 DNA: TGTGCCAGCAGCGTAGGGCATGTAGGAAACACCATATATTTT; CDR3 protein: CASSVGHVGNTIYF
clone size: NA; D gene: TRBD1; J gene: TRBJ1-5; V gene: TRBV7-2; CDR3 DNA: TGTGCCAGCAGCTACACAGGGGGAGATCAGCCCCAGCATTTT; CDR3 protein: CASSYTGGDQPQHF
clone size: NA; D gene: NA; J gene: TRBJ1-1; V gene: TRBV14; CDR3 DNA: TGTGCCAGCAGCCAAGAGTTGCAGAACACTGAAGCTTTCTTT; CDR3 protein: CASSQELQNTEAFF
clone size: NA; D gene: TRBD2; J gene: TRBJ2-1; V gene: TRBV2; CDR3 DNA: TGTGCCAGCAGCCGACTAGCTGGAACCTACAATGAGCAGTTCTTC; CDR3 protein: CASSRLAGTYNEQFF
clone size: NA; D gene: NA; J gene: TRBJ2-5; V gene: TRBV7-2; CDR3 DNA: TGTGCCAGCAGCTTAAGGTGGGCCCAAGAGACCCAGTACTTC; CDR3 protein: CASSLRWAQETQYF
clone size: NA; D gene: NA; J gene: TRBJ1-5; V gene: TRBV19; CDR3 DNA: TGTGCCAGTAGTATCTCACACCTGGGTCAGCCCCAGCATTTT; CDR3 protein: CASSISHLGQPQHF
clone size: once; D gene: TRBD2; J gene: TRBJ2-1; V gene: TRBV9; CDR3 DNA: TGTGCCAGCAGCGTAACTAGCGGAGGTTACAATGAGCAGTTCTTC; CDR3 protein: CASSVTSGGYNEQFF
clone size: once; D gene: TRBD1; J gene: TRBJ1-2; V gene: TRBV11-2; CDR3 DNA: TGTGCCAGCAGCCTCGGGACAGGGGATGGCTACACCTTC; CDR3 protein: CASSLGTGDGYTF
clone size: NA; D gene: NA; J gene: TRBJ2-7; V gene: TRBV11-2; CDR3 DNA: TGTGCCAGCAGCCCCCTTCCCTACGAGCAGTACTTC; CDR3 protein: CASSPLPYEQYF
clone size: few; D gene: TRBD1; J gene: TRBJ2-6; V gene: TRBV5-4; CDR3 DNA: TGTGCCAGCAGCCGCGACAGGGTGGGGGCCAACGTCCTGACTTTC; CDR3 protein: CASSRDRVGANVLTF
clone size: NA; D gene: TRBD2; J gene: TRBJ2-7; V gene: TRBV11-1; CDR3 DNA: TGTGCCAGCAGCAAGTATGGAAGAAGCGGGAGGGCCTACGAGCAGTACTTC; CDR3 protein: CASSKYGRSGRAYEQYF
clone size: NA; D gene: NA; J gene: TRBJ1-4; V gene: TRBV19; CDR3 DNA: TGTGCCAGTAGTATCGAGCAGGCAACTAATGAAAAACTGTTTTTT; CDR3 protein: CASSIEQATNEKLFF
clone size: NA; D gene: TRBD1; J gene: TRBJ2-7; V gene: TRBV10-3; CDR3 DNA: TGTGCCACAGGACAGGGGGCCTACGAGCAGTACTTC; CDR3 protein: CATGQGAYEQYF
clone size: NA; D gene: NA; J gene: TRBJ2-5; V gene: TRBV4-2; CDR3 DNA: TGTGCCAGCAGCCAAGATCCGCAACCCTGGGAGACCCAGTACTTC; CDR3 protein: CASSQDPQPWETQYF
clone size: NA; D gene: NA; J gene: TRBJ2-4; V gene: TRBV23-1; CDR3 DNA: TGCGCCAGCAACACGGACCCGTGGATAAACATTCAGTACTTC; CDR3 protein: CASNTDPWINIQYF
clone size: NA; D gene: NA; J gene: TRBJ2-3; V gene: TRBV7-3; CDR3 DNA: TGTGCCAGCAGCCCGTATGGGGGGTCAACAGATACGCAGTATTTT; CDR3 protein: CASSPYGGSTDTQYF
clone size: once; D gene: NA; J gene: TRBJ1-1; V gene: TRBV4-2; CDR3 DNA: TGTGCCAGCAGCCAAGGGGGGCGGAGACCTGAAGCTTTCTTT; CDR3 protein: CASSQGGRRPEAFF
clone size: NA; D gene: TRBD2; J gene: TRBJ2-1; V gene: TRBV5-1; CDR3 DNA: TGCGCCAGCAGCTACACTAGCGTCGGGGGGAATGAGCAGTTCTTC; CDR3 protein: CASSYTSVGGNEQFF
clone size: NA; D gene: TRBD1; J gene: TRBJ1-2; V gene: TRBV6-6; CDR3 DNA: TGTGCCAGCAGCCTGGACAGGGGGATCGGCTACACCTTC; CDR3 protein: CASSLDRGIGYTF
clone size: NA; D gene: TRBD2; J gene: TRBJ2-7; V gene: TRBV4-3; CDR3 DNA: TGCGCCAGCAGCCAAACGGGAGGTAGCTCCTACGAGCAGTACTTC; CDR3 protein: CASSQTGGSSYEQYF
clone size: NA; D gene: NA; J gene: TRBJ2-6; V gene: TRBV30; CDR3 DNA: TGTGCCTGGGCGGGACCGCGTACAGGGCACGGGGCCAACGTCCTGACTTTC; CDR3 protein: CAWAGPRTGHGANVLTF
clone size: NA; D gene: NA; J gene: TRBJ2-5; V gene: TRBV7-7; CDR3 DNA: TGTGCCAGCAGCTTCAGTGGCACGGGGGAGACCCAGTACTTC; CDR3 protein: CASSFSGTGETQYF
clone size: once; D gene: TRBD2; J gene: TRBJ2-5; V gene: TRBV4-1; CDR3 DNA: TGCGTCAGCAGCCACCCGGGACTAGCGGGAGGCCCAGGGCAAGAGACCCAGTACTTC; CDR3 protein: CVSSHPGLAGGPGQETQYF
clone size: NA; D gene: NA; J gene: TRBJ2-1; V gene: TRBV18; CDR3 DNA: TGTGCCAGCTCACCCCCTAGTCGGTCCTACAATGAGCAGTTCTTC; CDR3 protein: CASSPPSRSYNEQFF
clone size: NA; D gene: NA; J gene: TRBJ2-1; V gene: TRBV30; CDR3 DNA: TGTGCCTGGAGTGCCCCCACTAGTGGGAATGAGCAGTTCTTC; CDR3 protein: CAWSAPTSGNEQFF
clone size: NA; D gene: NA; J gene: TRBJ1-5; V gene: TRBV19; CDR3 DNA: TGTGCCAGTAGTAACCCGAATCGAGGACCCTCTGGGAGTCAGCCCCAGCATTTT; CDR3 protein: CASSNPNRGPSGSQPQHF
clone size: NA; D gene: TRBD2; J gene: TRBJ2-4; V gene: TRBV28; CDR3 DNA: TGTGCCAGCAGTCTCTTCCCCAGCGGGAGGGCAAACATTCAGTACTTC; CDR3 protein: CASSLFPSGRANIQYF
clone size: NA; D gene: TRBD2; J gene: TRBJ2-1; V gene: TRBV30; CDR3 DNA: TGTGCCTGGAGTCCGACTAGCGGGAGGGATGAGCAGTTCTTC; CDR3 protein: CAWSPTSGRDEQFF
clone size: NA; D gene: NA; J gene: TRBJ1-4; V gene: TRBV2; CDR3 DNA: TGTGCCAGCAGTCCTCTGGACACAGGGGAAAAACTGTTTTTT; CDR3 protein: CASSPLDTGEKLFF
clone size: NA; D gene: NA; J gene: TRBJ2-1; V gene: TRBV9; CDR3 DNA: TGTGCCAGCAGCGCCCCTTTTGGGAGCTCCTACAATGAGCAGTTCTTC; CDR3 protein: CASSAPFGSSYNEQFF
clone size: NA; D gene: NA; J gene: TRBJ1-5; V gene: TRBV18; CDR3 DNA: TGTGCCAGCTCGGTGGGAGACAATCAGCCCCAGCATTTT; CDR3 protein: CASSVGDNQPQHF
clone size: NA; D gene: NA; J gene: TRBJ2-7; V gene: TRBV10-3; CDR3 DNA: TGTGCCATCAGTGAACCGGGCTACGAGCAGTACTTC; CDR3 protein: CAISEPGYEQYF
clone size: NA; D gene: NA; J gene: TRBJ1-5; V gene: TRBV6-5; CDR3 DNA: TGTGCCAGCAGGTCCGGAGGACAGCCCCAGCATTTT; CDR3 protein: CASRSGGQPQHF
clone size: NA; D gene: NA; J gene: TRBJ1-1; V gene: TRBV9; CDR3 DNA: TGTGCCAGCAGCCCGGGGGGACCCTGGGACACTGAAGCTTTCTTT; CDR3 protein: CASSPGGPWDTEAFF
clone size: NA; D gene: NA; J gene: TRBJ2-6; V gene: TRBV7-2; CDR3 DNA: TGTGCCAGCACCCGTGGAGGGTCGCCCTCTGGGGCCAACGTCCTGACTTTC; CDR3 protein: CASTRGGSPSGANVLTF
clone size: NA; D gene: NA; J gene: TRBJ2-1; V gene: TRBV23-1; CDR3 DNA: TGCGCCAGCAGTCAATCGGAGGGGCAGGACTATGAGCAGTTCTTC; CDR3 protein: CASSQSEGQDYEQFF
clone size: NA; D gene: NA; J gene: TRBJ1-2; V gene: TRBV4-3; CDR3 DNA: TGCGCCAGCAGCCAAGCAGGGTACTATGGCTACACCTTC; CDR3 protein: CASSQAGYYGYTF
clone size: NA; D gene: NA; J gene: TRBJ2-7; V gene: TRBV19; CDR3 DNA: TGTGCCAGTAGTACCGGGACAACTACCTACGAGCAGTACTTC; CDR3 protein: CASSTGTTTYEQYF
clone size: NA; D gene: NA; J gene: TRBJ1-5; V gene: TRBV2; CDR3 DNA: TGTGCCAGCAGTGACAACGTAGGGCAGCCCCAGCATTTT; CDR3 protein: CASSDNVGQPQHF
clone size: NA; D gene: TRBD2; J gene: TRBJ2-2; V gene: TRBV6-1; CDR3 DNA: TGTGCCAGCACCCCCGCGGGAGTGGACGGGGAGCTGTTTTTT; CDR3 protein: CASTPAGVDGELFF
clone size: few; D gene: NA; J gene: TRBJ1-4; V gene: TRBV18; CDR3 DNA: TGTGCCAGCTCACCTACCCTCTCTGGCCTACAGGGTCTTGGGGAAAAACTGTTTTTT; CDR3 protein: CASSPTLSGLQGLGEKLFF
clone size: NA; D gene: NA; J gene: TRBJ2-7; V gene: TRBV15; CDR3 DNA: TGTGCCACCAGCAGAGAGGGGCGAGCCTACGAGCAGTACTTC; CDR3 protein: CATSREGRAYEQYF
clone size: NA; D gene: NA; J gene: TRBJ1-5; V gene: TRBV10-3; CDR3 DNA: TGTGCCATCAGGGATACTGGGGACGATCAGCCCCAGCATTTT; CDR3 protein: CAIRDTGDDQPQHF
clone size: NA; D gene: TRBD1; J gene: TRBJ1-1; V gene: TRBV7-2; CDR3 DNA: TGTGCCAGCAGCCCACAGGGGCGGGGGAACACTGAAGCTTTCTTT; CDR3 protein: CASSPQGRGNTEAFF
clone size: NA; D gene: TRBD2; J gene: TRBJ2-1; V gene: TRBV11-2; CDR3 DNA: TGTGCCAGCAGCCGGACTAGCGGGTTGGGACCCTACAATGAGCAGTTCTTC; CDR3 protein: CASSRTSGLGPYNEQFF
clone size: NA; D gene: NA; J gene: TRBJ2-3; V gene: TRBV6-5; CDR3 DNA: TGTGCCAGCAGGGGGCCTGGCACAGATACGCAGTATTTT; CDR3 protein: CASRGPGTDTQYF